This T cell receptor beta chain came from a study of metastatic and nonmetastatic thyroid tumors. The overall study: Repertoires from malignant and benign thyroid patients were compared across blood and tumor or nodule tissue.

No patient received treatment before thyroid surgery. Losses at the gene ends were 2 bases for V and 3 bases for J; bases not matched to a gene: 2. Per germline, CDR1 SGHVS and CDR2 FQNEAQ. The CDR3 spans 14 residues. Comments on this clone: What it binds is not known.

Using MiXCR, TCRdb reanalyzed the PCR reads. The sample has fewer than 70,000 clones, 25% to 30% seen once. Study conclusions and caveats: Reported TCR beta diversity, measured in blood and tumor, was significantly higher for malignant thyroid tumors than for benign nodules.

The V gene is TRBV7-8, the J gene TRBJ2-7, with TRBD2 matching 9 bases. The receptor's source is a female donor with papillary thyroid cancer or a benign thyroid nodule (not recorded which). Some clones in this sample may be carry-over from other donors' samples. Sequences were obtained from blood. The CDR3 DNA reads TGTGCCAGCAGCTTACCTAGCGGGGACTACGAGCAGTACTTC. Amino acid sequence: CASSLPSGDYEQYF.